These 25 T cell receptor beta chains originate from one sample sequenced in a study of response to subunit inactivated influenza vaccine. TCRdb fed the RT-PCR reads into MiXCR, producing one record per CDR3 protein. The sample yields 450,000 to 700,000 distinct CDR3 sequences, 12% to 15% seen once. Sequencing was performed on PBMCs from blood, taken roughly 12 days after vaccination. The receptors originated from a man aged 50 or older who received an inactivated influenza vaccine.

The rearrangement joins TRBV28 to TRBJ2-2, with D possibly matching TRBD1 (6 bases). Germline lookup yields CDR1 MDHEN and CDR2 SYDVKM. With 6 bases removed from V and 0 bases from J, the gap between germline ends came to 14 bases. This CDR3 is built from 16 residues. The CDR3 here is CASSPWRQANTGELFF. DNA of the CDR3: TGTGCCAGCAGCCCTTGGCGACAGGCGAACACCGGGGAGCTGTTTTTT.

V is TRBV4-2 and J is TRBJ1-3; TRBD1 matches 11 bases. V trimming: 4 bases; J trimming: 1 base; junction bases outside the gene matches: 9. This CDR3 spans 18 amino acids. Germline-derived CDR1 and CDR2 are LGHNA and YNFKEQ. The CDR3 spells CASSPGQGVIPSGNTIYF. CDR3 sequence (DNA): TGTGCCAGCAGCCCGGGACAGGGGGTGATACCTTCTGGAAACACCATATATTTT.

This clonotype was detected only a few times. The V gene is TRBV7-9, the J gene TRBJ2-4, with D possibly being TRBD2 (6 bases). Germline CDR1 reads SEHNR; CDR2 reads FQNEAQ (reference sequence). Trimming removed 2 bases at V and 10 bases at J, with 15 bases between. The CDR3 is made up of 14 amino acids. CDR3: CASSLSSLAPIQYF. The CDR3 region has the DNA TGTGCCAGCAGCTTATCCTCACTAGCCCCTATTCAGTACTTC. Full variable domain (outside the CDR3, taken from reference TRBV7-9 and TRBJ2-4): DTGVSQNPRHKITKRGQNVTFRCDPISEHNRLYWYRQTLGQGPEFLTYFQNEAQLEKSRLLSDRFSAERPKGSFSTLEIQRTEQGDSAMYLCASSLSSLAPIQYFGAGTRLSVL.

A few counts support this clonotype. The V call is TRBV5-1, the J call TRBJ2-3; no definite D call. The germline gives CDR1 SGHRS, CDR2 YFSETQ. Trimming cost V 6 bases and J 0 bases, with 5 bases left between them. The CDR3 is 12 residues long. The CDR3 spells CASMASTDTQYF. The CDR3 nucleotides read TGCGCCAGCATGGCTAGCACAGATACGCAGTATTTT.

The chain uses TRBV7-3 and TRBJ2-3, with TRBD2 matching over 10 bases. V trimming: 2 bases; J trimming: 4 bases; junction bases outside the gene matches: 3. The germline gives CDR1 SGHTA, CDR2 FQGTGA. The CDR3 has 15 amino acids. The DNA for the CDR3 is TGTGCCAGCAGCTTAGCTAGCGGGAGACCAGATACGCAGTATTTT. Protein product: CASSLASGRPDTQYF. The whole variable domain, remainder taken from reference TRBV7-3 and TRBJ2-3, is GAGVSQTPSNKVTEKGKYVELRCDPISGHTALYWYRQSLGQGPEFLIYFQGTGAADDSGLPNDRFFAVRPEGSVSTLKIQRTERGDSAVYLCASSLASGRPDTQYFGPGTRLTVL.

This chain joins TRBV5-1 and TRBJ2-6; TRBD1 aligns across 7 bases. The CDR3 loop spans 17 amino acids. Germline V gene sequence: CDR1 SGHRS, CDR2 YFSETQ. The V gene end was trimmed by 0 bases and the J gene end by 4 bases; junction bases not matched to a gene: 7. The CDR3 loop is CASSLAPRGTGANVLTF. Here the CDR3 DNA reads TGCGCCAGCAGCTTGGCCCCCAGGGGGACCGGGGCCAACGTCCTGACTTTC.

This clonotype was seen a handful of times. The rearrangement joins TRBV20-1 to TRBJ2-1; TRBD1 aligns across 12 bases. CDR3 length equals 15 residues. The trim removed 2 bases at V and 7 bases at J, leaving 6 bases unmatched. Per germline, CDR1 DFQATT and CDR2 SNEGSKA (reference sequence). CDR3 sequence reads: CSARRRDRGRNEQFF. In nucleotides, the CDR3 is TGCAGTGCTAGACGCCGGGACAGGGGGCGAAATGAGCAGTTCTTC.

V usage is TRBV7-9 and J usage is TRBJ1-1, with unresolved D. This CDR3 region has 12 residues. Trimming cost V 7 bases and J 6 bases, with 12 bases left between them. CDR1 SEHNR and CDR2 FQNEAQ come from the germline V gene (reference sequence). This CDR3 is CASTLSGAEAFF. As DNA, the CDR3 is TGTGCCAGCACCCTTTCCGGGGCTGAAGCTTTCTTT.

V and J are TRBV6-2 or TRBV6-3 and TRBJ2-7, with D perhaps TRBD1 or TRBD2 (5 bases each). The V gene's germline CDR1 is MNHEY and CDR2 SVGEGT. With 5 bases removed from V and 4 bases from J, the gap between germline ends came to 15 bases. This CDR3 is built from 14 residues. CDR3 sequence (DNA): TGTGCCAGCAGTACCGGGGACGGGAAATACGAGCAGTACTTC. It codes for CASSTGDGKYEQYF.

This clonotype has only a few counts. The rearrangement uses TRBV7-9 and TRBJ2-3, with 10 bases that match TRBD2. From germline, CDR1 is SEHNR and CDR2 FQNEAQ (reference sequence). The ends lost 4 bases at V and 4 bases at J; junction bases unmatched: 8. This CDR3 region has 16 residues. The DNA of the CDR3 is TGTGCCAGCAGCTCGCGGGCTAGCGGGAGACCAGATACGCAGTATTTT. It encodes CASSSRASGRPDTQYF.

This clonotype occurred a few times. The chain recombines TRBV11-2 with TRBJ2-1; TRBD1 matches at 7 bases. Germline V gene data show CDR1 as SGHAT and CDR2 as FQNNGV. Trimming took 5 bases from V and 2 from J; bases not matched to a gene: 9. The CDR3 sequence is 16 residues long. The CDR3 is CASSPVTGSPYNEQFF. CDR3 in DNA: TGTGCCAGCAGCCCCGTGACAGGGTCGCCCTACAATGAGCAGTTCTTC.

This clonotype was observed a few times. The chain employs TRBV7-6 and TRBJ1-6, with D unresolved. The CDR3 covers 17 residues. In germline, CDR1 is SGHVS, CDR2 FNYEAQ. V lost 5 bases and J 5 bases, leaving 19 bases between the germline ends. The DNA for the CDR3 is TGTGCCAGCAGCCAAGCGGGTGGTCCGTACCATAATTCACCCCTCCACTTT. Its translation: CASSQAGGPYHNSPLHF.

This clonotype occurred a few times. The V call is TRBV28, the J call TRBJ1-4, with 9 bases matching TRBD1. Per germline, CDR1 MDHEN and CDR2 SYDVKM. V gave up 6 bases and J gave up 7 bases; unmatched junction bases: 9. The CDR3 length is 15 residues. The CDR3 DNA reads as TGTGCCAGCAGGCCCAAAACAGGGGGCGGTGAAAAACTGTTTTTT. Residues: CASRPKTGGGEKLFF.

V usage is TRBV7-3 and J usage is TRBJ2-3, with D perhaps matching TRBD2 (7 bases). Germline V lookup: CDR1 SGHTA, CDR2 FQGTGA. The CDR3 loop spans 16 amino acids. Trimming took 5 bases from V and 4 from J, leaving 19 bases between them. CDR3: CASSPQGGGRADTQYF. The CDR3 nucleotides are TGTGCCAGCAGCCCACAAGGGGGGGGGCGGGCAGATACGCAGTATTTT.

This clonotype was counted a few times. The chain couples TRBV10-3 to TRBJ2-2, with D tentatively TRBD1 (5 bases). The CDR3 consists of 16 residues. Germline CDR1 is ENHRY and CDR2 is SYGVKD. V was clipped by 3 bases and J by 0 bases, with 11 bases between them. The CDR3 reads CAISERTPTNTGELFF. Here the CDR3 DNA reads TGTGCCATCAGTGAAAGGACACCAACGAACACCGGGGAGCTGTTTTTT.

The chain links TRBV2 to TRBJ2-5, with 10 bases lining up with TRBD2. Germline loops: CDR1 SNHLY, CDR2 FYNNEI. The CDR3 covers 16 residues. J gave up 1 base and V 5 bases, and 7 bases lay outside the gene matches. The CDR3 DNA follows: TGTGCCAGCAGTCTGCTAGCGGGGGACCTCCAAGAGACCCAGTACTTC. Translation gives CASSLLAGDLQETQYF.

This clonotype has only a few counts. The J gene is TRBJ2-2, the V gene TRBV24-1; tentative D call: TRBD2 (5 bases). V lost 4 bases and J 8 bases, leaving 10 bases between the germline ends. Looked up from germline, CDR1 is KGHDR and CDR2 is SFDVKD. The CDR3 extends over 13 amino acids. DNA for the CDR3: TGTGCCACCAGTGACCCGGACTCGGGGGAGCTGTTTTTT. It translates to CATSDPDSGELFF.

This clonotype was detected ten times or more. The rearrangement uses TRBV20-1 and TRBJ1-5; D is unclear. The V and J ends lost 2 bases and 4 bases respectively, with 9 bases between them. This CDR3 spans 13 amino acids. Per the germline V gene, CDR1 is DFQATT and CDR2 is SNEGSKA (reference sequence). CDR3 coding DNA: TGCAGTGCTAGAACTTCGAAAAATCAGCCCCAGCATTTT. Protein: CSARTSKNQPQHF.

V and J are TRBV5-1 and TRBJ2-1, with 14 bases fitting TRBD2. V shed 0 bases, J shed 2 bases, and the junction held 7 bases outside the gene matches. The CDR3 spans 19 residues. Germline V CDR1 and CDR2: SGHRS, YFSETQ. The CDR3 DNA is TGCGCCAGCAGCTTGGCCCCCGGGACTAGCGGGAGCGCCTACAATGAGCAGTTCTTC. Translation: CASSLAPGTSGSAYNEQFF.

The chain employs TRBV19 and TRBJ2-1; D unclear. Germline V gene data show CDR1 as LNHDA and CDR2 as SQIVND (reference sequence). Trimming removed 1 base from V and 0 bases from J, with 7 bases in between. CDR3 length: 15 residues. The CDR3 loop is CASSIGLSSYNEQFF. CDR3 sequence (DNA): TGTGCCAGTAGTATAGGGCTAAGCTCCTACAATGAGCAGTTCTTC.

Only a few counts were recorded for this clonotype. This chain connects TRBV4-3 to TRBJ2-7; 11 positions match TRBD2. The V segment lost 6 bases and the J segment 3 bases; nucleotides outside the gene matches: 7. CDR3 length: 15 amino acids. CDR1 and CDR2 from the germline V gene are LGHNA and YSLEER. CDR3 amino acids: CASSPRLAGIYEQYF. CDR3 nucleotide sequence: TGCGCCAGCAGTCCTAGACTAGCGGGAATCTACGAGCAGTACTTC.

In its sample, this clonotype was seen a few times. This chain connects TRBV4-3 to TRBJ2-3, with TRBD2 matching over 8 bases. CDR3 length equals 18 residues. Germline CDR1 reads LGHNA; CDR2 reads YSLEER. The V and J ends lost 0 bases and 4 bases, in that order; junction bases with no gene match: 12. CDR3 loop: CASSQDKGERGSADTQYF. DNA of the CDR3: TGCGCCAGCAGCCAAGATAAGGGCGAGCGGGGGTCCGCAGATACGCAGTATTTT.

This clonotype turned up a few times. The CDR3 is CASSQALGANVLTF. The DNA for the CDR3 is TGTGCCAGCAGCCAGGCCTTAGGGGCCAACGTCCTGACTTTC. The chain carries TRBV3-1 and TRBJ2-6; D uncertain. This CDR3 contains 14 residues. With 3 bases removed from V and 4 bases from J, the gap between germline ends came to 7 bases. Germline lookup yields CDR1 LGHDT and CDR2 YNNKEL (reference sequence).

The chain employs TRBV5-1 and TRBJ2-1, with 15 bases matching TRBD2. The CDR3 totals 15 residues. Germline trimming cut 3 bases from V and 8 bases from J; bases unmatched to any gene: 3. Looked up from germline, CDR1 is SGHRS and CDR2 is YFSETQ. Here the CDR3 DNA reads TGCGCCAGCAGCTGGACTAGCGGGAGGGTCTATGAGCAGTTCTTC. Residues: CASSWTSGRVYEQFF.

This clonotype was found a few times. The chain uses TRBV5-6 and TRBJ2-1; 13 bases map to TRBD2. J gave up 11 bases and V 6 bases, and 11 bases lay outside the gene matches. The germline V gene has CDR1 SGHDT and CDR2 YYEEEE. This CDR3 is built from 15 residues. The CDR3 nucleotides read TGTGCCAGCACCATGGGACTAGCGGGATCACGACAGCAGTTCTTC. Encoded protein: CASTMGLAGSRQQFF.